Sequencing of this T cell receptor beta chain was carried out in a study of cytomegalovirus exposure and HLA in healthy donors listed by TCRdb under 2017. Notes on the research overall: According to an earlier analysis of a few hundred of the donors, about 179 million T cells yielded 95 million to 140 million unique TCR beta sequences and around 280 Gb of sequence data. The study aimed to test whether signatures of past pathogen exposure could be identified by cataloging public T cell receptors. Of the approximately 400 genotyped donors, 81% were placed in the genetic ancestry cluster associated with self-reported Caucasian donors. The study used immunosequencing to profile the T cell repertoires of several hundred subjects and linked those repertoires to cytomegalovirus serostatus. Among some 400 genotyped donors of the cohort, an average of approximately 220,000 unique TCR beta nucleotide sequences was sequenced per donor, of which 15% to 20% were non-productive. In an earlier analysis of several hundred of the donors, high-throughput TCR beta sequencing was used to judge whether each TCR beta V gene segment behaved as functional or pseudogenic. About 280 gigabases of sequencing data and around 80 million unique TCR sequences made up an early release that covered 500 to 650 HLA-typed donors. Both class I and class II loci were covered by HLA typing, at four-digit resolution. A later analysis re-examined previously published TCR beta repertoires from more than 550 donors and added high-resolution HLA genotyping to investigate patterns of TCR occurrence. About five DR-DQ haplotypes were treated as single units for association and clustering because of strong linkage in the cohort. Donor age, sex, ethnicity and CMV serostatus were compiled alongside the repertoire data. Typing coverage differed by locus: A, B, C, DRB1 and DQB1 were typed in about 629-640 donors, DQA1 in about 510, DPA1 in around 610, and DPB1 in 472. Every repertoire in the discovery cohort had been generated on one and the same sequencing platform. Along with the roughly 670-subject first cohort, a separate validation cohort of over a hundred different subjects was used. Rather than drawing on any new phenotypic data, the later analysis identified candidate immune exposures from TCR beta sequences and the way those sequences occurred across donors. High-throughput TCR immunosequencing, statistical association of individual TCRs with disease status, and machine learning were combined to predict cytomegalovirus infection status. In a later genetic analysis, genome-wide SNP genotypes for about 55% of the 666 donors were used, and that subset was treated as a discovery cohort. Overall study results and their limits: Compared with the 666-donor mean, donors in an Asian-associated ancestry cluster had fewer N-insertions in productive TCRs, according to a later genetic analysis. Compared with equally common non-associated chains, HLA-associated TCR beta chains in a later analysis were more clonally expanded and had lower generation probabilities. This cohort had only TCR beta chains sequenced, and the lack of alpha or paired-chain data limited which features could be detected. Most CMV-associated TCR beta chains appeared to be HLA-restricted in a later analysis, and the HLA associations seemed to be driven largely by CMV exposure. Over 15 rarely observed V segments, including chromosome 9 orphons, were excluded from the earlier analysis of about 500 of the donors because counts were too low. The authors suggested that the approach could potentially be generalized to other disease states and immunological phenotypes. A further reported finding was that TCR beta sequences accurately predicted the HLA-A and HLA-B alleles for most subjects in the first cohort. A later genetic analysis associated a missense DCLRE1C variant with V-gene and J-gene trimming of TCR beta chains, and an independent cohort replicated the association. In both the original and validation cohorts, the classifier was reported to diagnose cytomegalovirus status with high specificity and sensitivity. Correlated functional status among segregating V segments might reflect linkage disequilibrium, but an unknown experimental factor could not be ruled out. Specific HLA alleles were associated with 15,000 to 20,000 TCR beta sequences at a false discovery rate of 0.05 in a later analysis. According to a later analysis, parvovirus B19, influenza, CMV and Epstein-Barr virus appeared linked to several top co-occurrence clusters. CMV serostatus was the only immune exposure information available for the cohort. A later analysis found that TCR association rates varied across HLA loci, with DRB1 alleles showing the most associated TCRs and HLA-C alleles the fewest. Roughly uniform sequencing depth across donors was assumed in presence/absence analyses, although this assumption may not hold. HLA typing was unavailable for some donors at each locus, so association tests used only the typed subset. The study listed 150 to 200 TCR beta chains as associated with cytomegalovirus. The sequencing pipeline was judged likely to have produced a cluster of highly shared sequence variants as a technical artifact. Some IMGT-functional V segments, including TRBV6-2 and TRBV6-3, could not be distinguished by the 87-base-pair reads and were therefore excluded. Three of the identified cytomegalovirus-associated TCR beta chains were confirmed in vitro to be specific for cytomegalovirus antigens. Broadly in line with IMGT annotations, most TCR beta V segments showed up in productive rearrangements about 87% or about 30% of the time in an earlier analysis of 587 of the donors. When HLA alleles, especially DR and DQ, strongly co-occurred, TCR associations were difficult to assign to individual alleles. Most TCR sequences were seen in very few donors, while some public TCRs were found in many individuals.

Turning to this clone: Its antigen is currently not known. Base-call qualities are not available, and no considerably larger clone is one nucleotide away.

Trimmed from V: 7 bases; trimmed from J: 0 bases; junction bases lacking a gene match: 6. Reading from cysteine to phenylalanine, the CDR3 counts 15 amino acids. Of all the DNA, just the CDR3 is kept, 45 bases in frame from base 1. CDR1 and CDR2 were assigned from the germline V gene as MNHNS and SASEGT. The cohort consisted of 650 to 700 healthy bone marrow donors. All cohort members were sampled while nominally healthy, although unrecorded immune exposures were likely present. The donor was CMV seropositive and belonged to the group of more than 250 seropositive cohort members. A peripheral blood sample was provided by each donor, and peripheral blood mononuclear cells were used for TCR beta sequencing. The Qiagen DNeasy Blood Extraction Kit was used to extract genomic DNA from the blood cell samples. The library was prepared using the immunoSEQ multiplex PCR assay. A mixture of 60 forward primers for TCR Vbeta segments and 13 reverse primers for TCR Jbeta segments was used in the multiplex PCR. The CDR3 region of rearranged TCR beta genes was amplified from genomic DNA with a multiplex PCR assay. The Illumina HiSeq System was used to sequence the amplified TCR beta libraries as 87-base-pair reads. Per the authors' processing: A later analysis tallied around 87 million unique TCR beta chains across the 640 or so repertoires, and about 12 million of those chains were shared by two or more donors. To remove PCR and sequencing errors, raw reads were error-corrected and collapsed into unique sequences using a nearest-neighbor algorithm that merged closely related sequences. To assign V, D and J gene segments, CDR3 sequences were aligned to IMGT reference sequences. Each retained sequence needed at least a six-nucleotide match to both a V gene segment and a J gene segment. A rearrangement was called productive if the CDR3 had no stop codons and remained in frame with V and J, and every other rearrangement was called non-productive. Following IMGT convention, CDR3 was defined as the stretch from the second conserved V-encoded cysteine to the conserved J-encoded phenylalanine. Sequences without an unambiguous match to a single V gene segment were excluded from the earlier analysis of 450 to 750 of the donors. In an earlier analysis of 450 to 750 of the donors, a V segment was called functional when productive rearrangements were above 56.7%, and segregating when the standard deviation between donors exceeded 5%. A statistical classification framework was built for diagnosing cytomegalovirus status from the catalog of TCR beta chain sequences. A later analysis assigned V and J genes by comparing TCR nucleotide sequences with IMGT/GENE-DB human TR gene sequences. The TCRdist pipeline was used in a later analysis to assign CDR3 sequences and most-parsimonious VDJ recombination scenarios. In a later analysis, every TCR beta chain was defined by the combination of its CDR3 amino acid sequence and its V-gene family, and reads without a unique V-gene family were dropped. A later analysis removed several hundred highly shared, low-generation-probability nucleotide sequences to deal with suspected cross-contamination and a sequencing artifact. A later analysis calculated a clonal expansion index for each public chain from normalized within-repertoire ranks of inferred template counts. Generation probabilities in a later analysis came from a VDJ recombination model fitted to out-of-frame rearrangements, and those results were checked against IGoR. Hypergeometric tests were used in a later analysis to score TCR-TCR, TCR-HLA and TCR-CMV co-occurrence, with a repertoire-size bias correction applied to the TCR pairs. To estimate false discovery rates, a later analysis permuted the HLA or CMV assignments 20 times. In a later analysis, co-occurring TCRs were grouped with DBSCAN, and TCRdist sequence similarity was added when clustering was performed within HLA-allele-positive subsets. Repertoires with fewer than 30,000 or more than 120,000 public chains were left out of co-occurrence clustering, as were a handful of repertoires with anomalous nucleotide sharing. TCRdb re-hosts the immuneACCESS table, in-frame sequences only. Its copies lack some clones; in the studies checked, an unresolved V gene accounts for under half of them, and the cause for the rest is not known. Clonal size and the V and J genes are those of that table, whereas D and trimming came from the DNA. Here the sample has about 160,000 clones; around four fifths occur a single time. 1% of the sample rests with the top ten.

The clonotype comes from a woman between 50 and 59 years old in good health and CMV-seropositive. Input material: PBMCs. The chain uses TRBV6-1 and TRBJ1-3, and TRBD1 matches 7 of the central bases. The DNA sequence is TGTGCCAGCACCAAGGACAGGAGCTCTGGAAACACCATATATTTT. Its protein is CASTKDRSSGNTIYF.